A selection of T cell receptor beta chains follows, all from one sample in a study of cytomegalovirus exposure and HLA in healthy donors. TCRdb's copy holds only in-frame clones and misses some; the assay was immunoSEQ multiplex PCR. The sample records about 190,000 clones, 60% to 80% being singletons. Sequenced: PBMCs. The receptors here all came from a woman aged 30 to 39 in good health and CMV-seropositive. CDR3s include the opening cysteine and the closing phenylalanine or tryptophan. The D gene is left open where the match is weak. Rows give clone size only sometimes, using once, few, many, or a class for an expanded clone.

abundance: .; v_gene: TRBV19; d_gene: TRBD2; j_gene: TRBJ2-7; CDR3aa: CASSRGTSGSYEQYF; CDR3nt: TGTGCCAGTAGCCGTGGGACTAGCGGCTCCTACGAGCAGTACTTC
abundance: .; v_gene: TRBV7-2; d_gene: TRBD1; j_gene: TRBJ2-7; CDR3aa: CASSTRQGYEQYF; CDR3nt: TGTGCCAGCAGCACCCGACAGGGCTACGAGCAGTACTTC
abundance: .; v_gene: TRBV7-9; d_gene: .; j_gene: TRBJ2-7; CDR3aa: CSSSFDSDEQYF; CDR3nt: TGTTCCAGCAGCTTTGATAGCGACGAGCAGTACTTC
abundance: few; v_gene: TRBV5-1; d_gene: .; j_gene: TRBJ1-2; CDR3aa: CASSRAQADSNYGYTF; CDR3nt: TGCGCCAGCTCCAGGGCACAGGCAGACTCTAACTATGGCTACACCTTC
abundance: .; v_gene: TRBV5-6; d_gene: TRBD1; j_gene: TRBJ2-7; CDR3aa: CASSWTGTGSYEQYF; CDR3nt: TGTGCCAGCAGCTGGACCGGGACAGGTTCCTACGAGCAGTACTTC
abundance: .; v_gene: TRBV5-1; d_gene: .; j_gene: TRBJ2-2; CDR3aa: CASSLALMNTGELFF; CDR3nt: TGCGCCAGCAGCTTGGCCCTAATGAACACCGGGGAGCTGTTTTTT
abundance: .; v_gene: TRBV6-1; d_gene: .; j_gene: TRBJ1-2; CDR3aa: CASSEPGYGYTF; CDR3nt: TGTGCCAGCAGTGAGCCAGGCTATGGCTACACCTTC
abundance: .; v_gene: TRBV5-4; d_gene: .; j_gene: TRBJ2-3; CDR3aa: CASSRQTDTQYF; CDR3nt: TGTGCCAGCAGCCGACAGACAGATACGCAGTATTTT
abundance: .; v_gene: TRBV7-9; d_gene: .; j_gene: TRBJ1-6; CDR3aa: CASSLANGESSPLHF; CDR3nt: TGTGCCAGCAGCTTAGCGAACGGGGAGTCGTCACCCCTCCACTTT
abundance: few; v_gene: TRBV5-4; d_gene: .; j_gene: TRBJ2-5; CDR3aa: CAGGRAQETQYF; CDR3nt: TGTGCCGGCGGTAGAGCCCAAGAGACCCAGTACTTC
abundance: .; v_gene: TRBV30; d_gene: .; j_gene: TRBJ1-3; CDR3aa: CAWSYSRRGNTIYF; CDR3nt: TGTGCCTGGAGTTACTCCAGGAGGGGAAACACCATATATTTT
abundance: .; v_gene: TRBV10-3; d_gene: TRBD1; j_gene: TRBJ2-5; CDR3aa: CAITYDRAQTQYF; CDR3nt: TGTGCCATCACCTACGACAGGGCCCAGACCCAGTACTTC
abundance: .; v_gene: TRBV11-2; d_gene: .; j_gene: TRBJ2-5; CDR3aa: CASSPDGGTQYF; CDR3nt: TGTGCCAGCAGCCCGGACGGGGGTACCCAGTACTTC
abundance: few; v_gene: TRBV5-1; d_gene: .; j_gene: TRBJ2-5; CDR3aa: CASSVVPGNQETQYF; CDR3nt: TGCGCCAGCAGCGTCGTTCCGGGAAACCAAGAGACCCAGTACTTC
abundance: .; v_gene: TRBV19; d_gene: .; j_gene: TRBJ1-6; CDR3aa: CASSMGAGLHNSPLHF; CDR3nt: TGTGCCAGTAGTATGGGGGCAGGGCTCCATAATTCACCCCTCCACTTT
abundance: .; v_gene: TRBV9; d_gene: .; j_gene: TRBJ1-1; CDR3aa: CASSAPGGAEAFF; CDR3nt: TGTGCCAGCAGCGCCCCGGGGGGTGCTGAAGCTTTCTTT
abundance: .; v_gene: TRBV27; d_gene: TRBD1; j_gene: TRBJ1-5; CDR3aa: CASAGQGLGGNQPQHF; CDR3nt: TGTGCCAGCGCGGGACAGGGTCTTGGGGGCAATCAGCCCCAGCATTTT
abundance: once; v_gene: TRBV9; d_gene: TRBD1; j_gene: TRBJ1-5; CDR3aa: CASSETGGWNQPQHF; CDR3nt: TGTGCCAGCAGCGAAACAGGGGGCTGGAATCAGCCCCAGCATTTT
abundance: .; v_gene: TRBV7-2; d_gene: .; j_gene: TRBJ2-7; CDR3aa: CASSWYPQGSVYEQYF; CDR3nt: TGTGCCAGCAGCTGGTATCCACAGGGTAGCGTGTACGAGCAGTACTTC
abundance: .; v_gene: TRBV9; d_gene: TRBD1; j_gene: TRBJ2-7; CDR3aa: CASSVTGQGSNEQYF; CDR3nt: TGTGCCAGCAGCGTTACGGGACAGGGGTCGAACGAGCAGTACTTC
abundance: once; v_gene: TRBV5-1; d_gene: TRBD2; j_gene: TRBJ2-1; CDR3aa: CASSTLRESVHEQFF; CDR3nt: TGCGCCAGCAGCACCTTGCGGGAGAGTGTACATGAGCAGTTCTTC
abundance: .; v_gene: TRBV10-3; d_gene: TRBD2; j_gene: TRBJ2-7; CDR3aa: CAISGLAGAHSYEQYF; CDR3nt: TGTGCCATCAGTGGACTAGCGGGCGCACATTCCTACGAGCAGTACTTC
abundance: .; v_gene: TRBV29-1; d_gene: TRBD1; j_gene: TRBJ2-1; CDR3aa: CSAAGTVYNEQFF; CDR3nt: TGCAGCGCCGCCGGGACAGTATACAATGAGCAGTTCTTC
abundance: .; v_gene: TRBV2; d_gene: TRBD1; j_gene: TRBJ1-2; CDR3aa: CASSGQGRDYGYTF; CDR3nt: TGTGCCAGCAGTGGACAGGGAAGGGACTATGGCTACACCTTC
abundance: .; v_gene: TRBV6-6; d_gene: .; j_gene: TRBJ2-5; CDR3aa: CASSYSGSQETQYF; CDR3nt: TGTGCCAGCAGTTACTCCGGGTCCCAAGAGACCCAGTACTTC
abundance: .; v_gene: TRBV28; d_gene: .; j_gene: TRBJ2-1; CDR3aa: CASSSSGALGFF; CDR3nt: TGTGCCAGCAGTTCCTCAGGGGCCCTGGGGTTCTTC
abundance: .; v_gene: TRBV2; d_gene: .; j_gene: TRBJ2-3; CDR3aa: CASSDRLGDTQYF; CDR3nt: TGTGCCAGCAGTGATAGACTTGGGGATACGCAGTATTTT
abundance: .; v_gene: TRBV19; d_gene: TRBD1; j_gene: TRBJ2-1; CDR3aa: CASSIEDRAPYNEQFF; CDR3nt: TGTGCCAGTAGTATAGAGGACAGGGCACCCTACAATGAGCAGTTCTTC
abundance: .; v_gene: TRBV30; d_gene: .; j_gene: TRBJ2-5; CDR3aa: CAWSDQGVGTQYF; CDR3nt: TGTGCCTGGAGTGATCAAGGGGTGGGGACCCAGTACTTC
abundance: .; v_gene: TRBV7-2; d_gene: TRBD2; j_gene: TRBJ2-3; CDR3aa: CASSPLAGGPDTQYF; CDR3nt: TGTGCCAGCAGCCCTTTAGCGGGGGGCCCAGATACGCAGTATTTT
abundance: .; v_gene: TRBV18; d_gene: .; j_gene: TRBJ2-6; CDR3aa: CASSLGMGAGANVLTF; CDR3nt: TGTGCCAGCTCCCTTGGTATGGGCGCCGGGGCCAACGTCCTGACTTTC
abundance: .; v_gene: TRBV6-5; d_gene: .; j_gene: TRBJ1-2; CDR3aa: CASSQTSSGYGYTF; CDR3nt: TGTGCCAGCAGCCAAACATCGTCGGGCTATGGCTACACCTTC
abundance: few; v_gene: TRBV7-9; d_gene: TRBD2; j_gene: TRBJ2-1; CDR3aa: CASSLGTSGQYNEQFF; CDR3nt: TGTGCCAGCAGCTTAGGGACTAGCGGGCAGTACAATGAGCAGTTCTTC
abundance: .; v_gene: TRBV30; d_gene: .; j_gene: TRBJ2-1; CDR3aa: CAWSYDSNYNEQFF; CDR3nt: TGTGCCTGGAGTTACGACAGTAACTACAATGAGCAGTTCTTC
abundance: .; v_gene: TRBV27; d_gene: .; j_gene: TRBJ1-1; CDR3aa: CASSLYRSTEAFF; CDR3nt: TGTGCCAGCAGTTTATACAGGTCTACTGAAGCTTTCTTT
abundance: few; v_gene: TRBV7-9; d_gene: .; j_gene: TRBJ1-1; CDR3aa: CASSLPGGGTEAFF; CDR3nt: TGTGCCAGCAGCCTCCCGGGGGGCGGCACTGAAGCTTTCTTT
abundance: .; v_gene: TRBV2; d_gene: .; j_gene: TRBJ1-1; CDR3aa: CASAGNTEAFF; CDR3nt: TGTGCCAGCGCCGGGAACACTGAAGCTTTCTTT
abundance: few; v_gene: TRBV30; d_gene: .; j_gene: TRBJ1-4; CDR3aa: CAWNTRGATNEKLFF; CDR3nt: TGTGCCTGGAATACACGGGGAGCAACTAATGAAAAACTGTTTTTT
abundance: .; v_gene: TRBV28; d_gene: .; j_gene: TRBJ1-2; CDR3aa: CASSPGGSGAFYGYTF; CDR3nt: TGTGCCAGCAGCCCCGGTGGGTCAGGGGCCTTCTATGGCTACACCTTC
abundance: .; v_gene: TRBV30; d_gene: TRBD2; j_gene: TRBJ2-3; CDR3aa: CAWRTRGGTDTQYF; CDR3nt: TGTGCCTGGAGGACCCGGGGGGGCACAGATACGCAGTATTTT
abundance: .; v_gene: TRBV7-9; d_gene: TRBD1; j_gene: TRBJ2-7; CDR3aa: CASSRRQGTGEQYF; CDR3nt: TGTGCCAGCAGCCGACGACAGGGTACGGGCGAGCAGTACTTC